The 21 T cell receptor beta chains below all came from one sample that was sequenced in a study of T-cell reconstitution after alpha-beta-depleted transplantation in children. Unique molecular identifiers were incorporated into the prepared TCRbeta library. Each CDR3 protein gets one entry after TCRdb re-called the PCR reads with MiXCR. Of some 830,000 distinct CDR3 sequences in the sample, around 15% are singletons; the top ten hold about 5%. Specimen: PBMCs, mostly from graft donor cells, collected 360 days after TCRalphabeta/CD19-depleted stem cell transplant. These receptors all come from a male patient between 10 and 17 years old who had a stem cell transplant for acute lymphoblastic leukemia, so the T cells may come from the graft donor.

This chain uses TRBV29-1 with TRBJ1-5; D not certain. CDR1 is SQVTM, CDR2 ANQGSEA, per germline. This CDR3 comprises 12 residues. V was pared by 4 bases and J by 4 bases, with 8 bases between. This CDR3 is CSVAGANQPQHF. Written as DNA, the CDR3 is TGCAGCGTTGCGGGAGCAAATCAGCCCCAGCATTTT. The entire variable domain, with the rest obtained from reference TRBV29-1 and TRBJ1-5, is as follows: SAVISQKPSRDICQRGTSLTIQCQVDSQVTMMFWYRQQPGQSLTLIATANQGSEATYESGFVIDKFPISRPNLTFSTLTVSNMSPEDSSIYLCSVAGANQPQHFGDGTRLSIL.

The gene calls are TRBV5-1 and TRBJ2-1; 8 bases are a match to TRBD2. The CDR3 sequence is 13 residues long. V was pared by 6 bases and J by 7 bases, with 6 bases of the junction left unmatched. Germline CDR1 reads SGHRS; CDR2 reads YFSETQ. CDR3 residues: CASTLAGLNEQFF. CDR3 bases: TGCGCCAGCACTTTAGCGGGATTAAATGAGCAGTTCTTC.

This chain joins TRBV11-2 and TRBJ2-1; 11 positions match TRBD2. CDR1 is SGHAT and CDR2 is FQNNGV in the germline V gene. This CDR3 contains 17 residues. Losses at the gene ends were 5 bases for V and 10 bases for J; bases not matched to a gene: 16. CDR3: CASSIIDSGRALGEQFF. CDR3 DNA: TGTGCCAGCAGCATTATAGATAGCGGGAGGGCCCTCGGGGAGCAGTTCTTC.

V gene TRBV5-1 combines with J gene TRBJ2-7, with D tentatively TRBD1 (6 bases). The CDR3 covers 16 residues. Germline-derived CDR1 and CDR2 are SGHRS and YFSETQ. V was shortened by 4 bases and J by 0 bases, with 17 bases between the two germline ends. The CDR3 spells CASSPLDRRSSYEQYF. CDR3 in DNA: TGCGCCAGCAGCCCGTTGGACAGAAGGAGCTCCTACGAGCAGTACTTC.

In its sample, this clonotype was seen a few times. V and J are TRBV7-7 and TRBJ2-1; TRBD1 aligns across 10 bases. CDR1 and CDR2 (germline): SSHAT, FNYEAQ (reference sequence). The CDR3 sequence is 15 residues long. J was trimmed by 9 bases and V by 1 base; bases with no gene match: 6. The CDR3 sequence: CASSLGQGAQSEQFF. The CDR3 coding sequence is TGTGCCAGCAGCTTAGGACAGGGGGCACAAAGTGAGCAGTTCTTC.

This clonotype has ten or more counts. This chain connects TRBV7-9 to TRBJ2-1; no firm D call. The CDR3 consists of 16 residues. Germline loops: CDR1 SEHNR, CDR2 FQNEAQ (reference sequence). The germline V and J ends were trimmed by 5 bases and 7 bases, with 21 bases remaining between them. Written as DNA, the CDR3 is TGTGCCAGCAGCGGTCATGGCTTCCTCTACGATAATGAGCAGTTCTTC. Translation gives CASSGHGFLYDNEQFF.

This clonotype was seen ten or more times. This chain links TRBV12-3 or TRBV12-4 with TRBJ2-4; 7 positions agree with TRBD1. The CDR3 totals 16 residues. The J segment lost 0 bases and the V segment lost 5 bases, leaving 7 bases of the junction unmatched. The CDR3 DNA reads as TGTGCCAGCAGTAAACGACAGGGTGGAGCCAAAAACATTCAGTACTTC. Protein product: CASSKRQGGAKNIQYF.

This sequence joins TRBV12-3 or TRBV12-4 and TRBJ2-5, with 13 bases matching TRBD2. The CDR3 is 15 amino acids. V gave up 5 bases and J gave up 3 bases; unmatched junction bases: 3. Written as DNA, the CDR3 is TGTGCCAGCAGTCCTGGGACTAGCGGGAAAGAGACCCAGTACTTC. This gives the protein CASSPGTSGKETQYF.

This chain joins TRBV25-1 and TRBJ1-2; tentatively, D is TRBD1 (5 bases). The CDR3 spans 16 residues. The V gene's germline CDR1 is MGHDK and CDR2 SYGVNS. Between the trimmed V and J ends, which lost 0 bases and 4 bases, there was a span of 15 bases. This chain's CDR3 is CASSEYSQGSSYGYTF. The CDR3 DNA sequence: TGTGCCAGCAGTGAATACTCCCAGGGCTCGTCCTATGGCTACACCTTC.

The V and J genes are TRBV5-5 and TRBJ2-1, with 10 bases identical to TRBD2. The CDR3 contains 18 residues. The ends lost 0 bases at V and 6 bases at J; junction bases unmatched: 12. Germline lookup yields CDR1 SGHKS and CDR2 YYEKEE (reference sequence). The CDR3: CASSLVWGSSGRINEQFF. The CDR3, as DNA: TGTGCCAGCAGCTTGGTTTGGGGTTCTAGCGGGAGAATCAATGAGCAGTTCTTC. Combining the CDR3 with reference TRBV5-5 and TRBJ2-1 gives the whole variable domain DAGVTQSPTHLIKTRGQQVTLRCSPISGHKSVSWYQQVLGQGPQFIFQYYEKEERGRGNFPDRFSARQFPNYSSELNVNALLLGDSALYLCASSLVWGSSGRINEQFFGPGTRLTVL.

V and J are TRBV24-1 and TRBJ2-2; possibly TRBD1 for D (6 bases). The germline gives CDR1 KGHDR, CDR2 SFDVKD. This CDR3 spans 15 amino acids. The V end lost 1 base, the J end lost 6 bases, and 11 bases lay between the germline ends. DNA for the CDR3: TGTGCCACCAGTGATTTTGGGGACAACGCCGGGGAGCTGTTTTTT. Residues: CATSDFGDNAGELFF.

The CDR3, as DNA: TGTGCCAGCAGGGGGACAGCATTGAACACTGAAGCTTTCTTT. Translation: CASRGTALNTEAFF. The gene calls are TRBV27 and TRBJ1-1, with TRBD1 matching 7 bases. V lost 6 bases to trimming and J lost 0 bases; unmatched junction nucleotides: 4. The CDR3 sequence is 14 residues long. Germline assignment: CDR1 MNHEY and CDR2 SMNVEV (reference sequence).

This clonotype was seen a handful of times. V and J are TRBV29-1 and TRBJ2-5; TRBD1 matches 8 bases. J was trimmed by 5 bases and V by 6 bases; bases with no gene match: 11. Germline CDR1 SQVTM, CDR2 ANQGSEA. This CDR3 is built from 14 residues. The CDR3: CSVAPGQGLETQYF. Here the CDR3 DNA reads TGCAGCGTAGCCCCCGGACAGGGTTTGGAGACCCAGTACTTC.

The sample holds a few counts of this clonotype. The J gene is TRBJ1-2, the V gene TRBV7-9; D not resolved. CDR1 and CDR2 from the germline V gene are SEHNR and FQNEAQ (reference sequence). Between the trimmed V and J ends, which lost 1 base and 5 bases, there was a span of 11 bases. The CDR3 has 14 amino acids. The CDR3 nucleotides read TGTGCCAGCAGCTTAGGCCAGACAACATATGGCTACACCTTC. This gives the protein CASSLGQTTYGYTF.

The chain has TRBV2 and TRBJ2-3; D is unresolved. The CDR3 is 15 residues long. Germline CDR1 SNHLY, CDR2 FYNNEI. V was shortened by 2 bases and J by 5 bases, with 14 bases between the two germline ends. The CDR3 nucleotides are TGTGCCAGCAGTGAATCGACCCTTGGCCGAGATACGCAGTATTTT. It translates to CASSESTLGRDTQYF.

The chain has TRBV7-9 and TRBJ1-3; D remains ambiguous. CDR1 and CDR2 (germline): SEHNR, FQNEAQ (reference sequence). This CDR3 is built from 14 residues. V was cut by 4 bases and J by 9 bases, with 16 bases left in between. The CDR3 sequence: CASSSRATAGTIYF. The CDR3 coding sequence is TGTGCCAGCAGCTCACGGGCTACCGCGGGCACCATATATTTT.

This clonotype occurred many times. The CDR3 coding sequence is TGTGCCAGCAGTTTAAGGCTAGCGAACAATGAGCAGTTCTTC. Translation gives CASSLRLANNEQFF. This chain links TRBV12-3 or TRBV12-4 with TRBJ2-1; D is possibly TRBD2 (6 bases). The V end was cut by 2 bases, the J end by 5 bases, with 10 bases between. The CDR3 is 14 residues long.

This clonotype showed up just a few times. V gene TRBV20-1 combines with J gene TRBJ2-7, with 8 bases aligning to TRBD2. V lost 0 bases to trimming and J lost 0 bases; unmatched junction nucleotides: 1. CDR1 and CDR2 (germline): DFQATT, SNEGSKA (reference sequence). The CDR3 extends over 14 amino acids. DNA of the CDR3: TGCAGTGCTAGAGAGGGGACTAGCTCCTACGAGCAGTACTTC. The encoded protein is CSAREGTSSYEQYF.

The CDR3 is CASSAGTRKQETQYF. The CDR3 nucleotides read TGTGCCAGCAGCGCCGGGACTAGGAAACAAGAGACCCAGTACTTC. The chain combines TRBV9 with TRBJ2-5, with 8 bases lining up with TRBD2. The CDR3 covers 15 residues. Trimming at V came to 3 bases and at J to 2 bases, leaving 6 bases not matched to a gene. CDR1 SGDLS and CDR2 YYNGEE come from the germline V gene.

This clonotype occurred a few times. V is TRBV20-1 and J is TRBJ2-1; D remains unclear. Germline lookup yields CDR1 DFQATT and CDR2 SNEGSKA (reference sequence). The CDR3 loop spans 14 amino acids. V was clipped by 1 base and J by 0 bases, with 7 bases between them. This chain's CDR3 is CSARGESSYNEQFF. CDR3 sequence (DNA): TGCAGTGCTAGAGGAGAGAGCTCCTACAATGAGCAGTTCTTC.

This chain uses TRBV20-1 with TRBJ2-1; possibly TRBD1 for D (6 bases). The germline CDR1 and CDR2 sequences are DFQATT and SNEGSKA (reference sequence). The CDR3 runs to 16 residues. V lost 1 base and J lost 3, with 16 bases in between. CDR3 nucleotide sequence: TGCAGTGCTAGAGGAGGGCCAGGGGTTATCTACAATGAGCAGTTCTTC. Translating gives CSARGGPGVIYNEQFF.